These 29 T cell receptor beta chains share one sample of origin, sequenced in a study of Ad26.COV2.S vaccination and SARS-CoV-2 variants. Profiling relied on immunoSEQ multiplex PCR, and the TCRdb table lists in-frame clones only, not all of them. Of fewer than 300,000 clones listed, more than 70% were seen once; the top ten hold about 3.1%. Treatment indicated: some 19 received Ad26.COV2.S at low or high dose, single or two shots; roughly five received placebo; per-sample allocation not given. Repertoires come from day 63 after the first vaccine or placebo injection. Sequences were derived from peripheral blood, sampled in a trial of Ad26.COV2.S vaccine versus placebo. The source is a person aged 18-65 years who received the Ad26.COV2.S COVID-19 vaccine or a placebo.

The chain has TRBV5-1 and TRBJ2-7; no clear D gene. V was clipped by 1 base and J by 0 bases, with 32 bases between them. This CDR3 spans 22 amino acids. Per the germline V gene, CDR1 is SGHRS and CDR2 is YFSETQ. In DNA, the CDR3 is TGCGCCAGCAGCTTGAGTCTCCGTCAGGCAGTCGACCTCACTCCGAACTCCTACGAGCAGTACTTC. It encodes CASSLSLRQAVDLTPNSYEQYF. Complete variable domain (other parts from reference TRBV5-1 and TRBJ2-7): KAGVTQTPRYLIKTRGQQVTLSCSPISGHRSVSWYQQTPGQGLQFLFEYFSETQRNKGNFPGRFSGRQFSNSRSEMNVSTLELGDSALYLCASSLSLRQAVDLTPNSYEQYFGPGTRLTVT.

The CDR3 protein is CASSPLQRGDEQYF. CDR3 DNA: TGTGCCAGCAGCCCGCTTCAGCGGGGGGACGAGCAGTACTTC. This rearrangement joins TRBV7-3 to TRBJ2-7; 9 bases are shared with TRBD2. The CDR3 has 14 residues. Trimming cost V 5 bases and J 5 bases; bases outside gene matches: 7. The germline V gene has CDR1 SGHTA and CDR2 FQGTGA.

The chain links TRBV6-4 to TRBJ2-7; unclear D gene. Germline CDR1 and CDR2: MRHNA and SNTAGT. V gave up 1 base and J gave up 3 bases, with 13 bases separating them. The CDR3 loop spans 15 amino acids. CDR3 DNA: TGTGCCAGCAGTGACTTGGCAGGACCCGACTACGAGCAGTACTTC. Translating gives CASSDLAGPDYEQYF.

This clone came up a few times. In DNA, the CDR3 is TGCGCCAGCAGCTCCAACGCACTAGAAGATACGCAGTATTTT. The encoded protein is CASSSNALEDTQYF. This chain joins TRBV5-1 and TRBJ2-3; D might be TRBD2 (5 bases). The length of the CDR3 is 14 residues. Germline V lookup: CDR1 SGHRS, CDR2 YFSETQ. The V end was cut by 3 bases, the J end by 5 bases, with 13 bases between.

V usage is TRBV30 and J usage is TRBJ1-4; perhaps TRBD1 as D (5 bases). The ends were cut back, 6 bases at V and 7 bases at J, with 18 bases in the middle. Germline values: CDR1 GTSNPN, CDR2 SVGIG (reference sequence). This CDR3 contains 14 residues. CDR3 amino acids: CACKKDPRGEKLFF. CDR3 bases: TGTGCCTGTAAAAAAGATCCAAGGGGTGAAAAACTGTTTTTT.

The V gene is TRBV5-1, the J gene TRBJ1-4; 8 nucleotides match TRBD1. The V and J ends lost 5 bases and 0 bases, in that order; junction bases with no gene match: 6. Germline assignment: CDR1 SGHRS and CDR2 YFSETQ. The CDR3 is 16 amino acids. The CDR3 loop is CASRSGQGATNEKLFF. CDR3 DNA: TGCGCCAGCAGATCCGGACAGGGAGCAACTAATGAAAAACTGTTTTTT.

This clone has more than one count but fewer than ten. V is TRBV18 and J is TRBJ1-2; TRBD1 is a possible D gene (5 bases). This CDR3 region has 13 residues. The germline V gene encodes CDR1 KGHSH and CDR2 LQKENI. Deletions cut 5 bases from V and 2 bases from J, with 9 bases between. CDR3 sequence (DNA): TGTGCCAGCTCATCAGACAGAAACTATGGCTACACCTTC. Residues: CASSSDRNYGYTF.

The CDR3, as DNA: TGTGCCAGCAGTCAGCAGTACAGGGGTCAACCGTACGAGCAGTACTTC. Protein product: CASSQQYRGQPYEQYF. The rearrangement links TRBV6-2 or TRBV6-3 to TRBJ2-7, with 7 bases matching TRBD1. The CDR3 totals 16 residues. V trimming: 5 bases; J trimming: 4 bases; junction bases outside the gene matches: 14. Germline V gives CDR1 MNHEY, CDR2 SVGEGT.

V is TRBV2 and J is TRBJ2-1; D uncertain. The CDR3 sequence is 11 residues long. Looked up from germline, CDR1 is SNHLY and CDR2 is FYNNEI. V was shortened by 9 bases and J by 5 bases, with 8 bases between the two germline ends. CDR3 residues: CASNVNNEQFF. The CDR3 nucleotides are TGTGCCAGTAACGTTAACAATGAGCAGTTCTTC. The whole variable domain, remainder taken from reference TRBV2 and TRBJ2-1, is EPEVTQTPSHQVTQMGQEVILRCVPISNHLYFYWYRQILGQKVEFLVSFYNNEISEKSEIFDDQFSVERPDGSNFTLKIRSTKLEDSAMYFCASNVNNEQFFGPGTRLTVL.

This chain links TRBV5-4 with TRBJ2-5, with unresolved D. In germline, CDR1 is SGHNT, CDR2 YYREEE (reference sequence). V gave up 1 base and J gave up 2 bases, with 9 bases separating them. This CDR3 contains 14 residues. In DNA, the CDR3 is TGTGCCAGCAGCTTGCGGCCAGAACAAGAGACCCAGTACTTC. Its translation: CASSLRPEQETQYF.

This sequence joins TRBV11-2 and TRBJ2-5, with TRBD2 matching over 11 bases. This CDR3 is 16 amino acids long. V was clipped by 1 base and J by 3 bases; unmatched bases: 4. Germline V gene data show CDR1 as SGHAT and CDR2 as FQNNGV. This CDR3 is CASSLVASGGKETQYF. CDR3 nucleotides: TGTGCCAGCAGCTTAGTAGCTAGCGGGGGGAAAGAGACCCAGTACTTC.

This chain uses TRBV12-3 or TRBV12-4 with TRBJ2-7; TRBD2 agrees at 8 bases. The CDR3 contains 12 residues. Trimming at V came to 6 bases and at J to 12 bases, leaving 10 bases not matched to a gene. The DNA of the CDR3 is TGTGCCAGCAGCGCTGTAGCGGGGAATCTGTACTTC. Protein product: CASSAVAGNLYF.

In this sample, this clone turned up once. J is TRBJ1-6 and V is TRBV6-5; 9 bases map to TRBD1. V lost 6 bases and J lost 9; bases outside the gene matches: 9. Germline CDR1 MNHEY, CDR2 SVGAGI. The CDR3 contains 15 residues. The CDR3 protein is CASRGQGVLGSPLHF. The CDR3 DNA follows: TGTGCCAGCAGGGGACAGGGAGTCCTAGGTTCACCCCTCCACTTT.

The V gene is TRBV7-6, the J gene TRBJ2-1, with 10 bases identical to TRBD2. V was pared by 2 bases and J by 4 bases, with 5 bases of the junction left unmatched. This CDR3 spans 16 amino acids. Germline CDR1 reads SGHVS; CDR2 reads FNYEAQ. The CDR3 coding sequence is TGTGCCAGCAGCTTAAGACTAGCGGGCGAGTACAATGAGCAGTTCTTC. It yields the protein CASSLRLAGEYNEQFF.

The gene calls are TRBV4-3 and TRBJ1-2; D not resolved. The V end lost 0 bases, the J end lost 4 bases, and 6 bases lay between the germline ends. This CDR3 has 13 amino acids. The V gene's germline CDR1 is LGHNA and CDR2 YSLEER. For the CDR3, the DNA is TGCGCCAGCAGCCAAGAAAACAGCTATGGCTACACCTTC. Its protein product is CASSQENSYGYTF.

The chain carries TRBV3-1 (or the pseudogene TRBV3-2) and TRBJ2-1; 7 bases are shared with TRBD1. Losses at the gene ends were 2 bases for V and 7 bases for J; bases not matched to a gene: 11. The CDR3 totals 16 residues. Germline V gene data show CDR1 as LGHDT and CDR2 as YNNKEL (reference sequence). In DNA, the CDR3 is TGTGCCAGCAGCCAACCTAGGACAGGCGGGCTAAATGAGCAGTTCTTC. Translated: CASSQPRTGGLNEQFF.

V usage is TRBV4-2 and J usage is TRBJ2-5; the match to TRBD2 covers 11 bases. This CDR3 has 17 residues. The V and J ends lost 0 bases and 1 base, in that order; junction bases with no gene match: 4. The germline V gene has CDR1 LGHNA and CDR2 YNFKEQ. The DNA of the CDR3 is TGTGCCAGCAGCCAAGAGGCGACTAGCGGGACCCAAGAGACCCAGTACTTC. Translating gives CASSQEATSGTQETQYF.

The chain is built from TRBV5-8 and TRBJ1-5, with 7 positions matching TRBD1. CDR1 is SGHTS and CDR2 is YDEGEE in the germline V gene. The ends lost 4 bases at V and 2 bases at J; junction bases unmatched: 3. The CDR3 loop spans 14 amino acids. The CDR3 is CASSVDRGNQPQHF. The CDR3 bases are TGTGCCAGCAGCGTTGACAGGGGCAATCAGCCCCAGCATTTT.

This clone was seen a single time. This sequence joins TRBV28 and TRBJ2-1; D may correspond to TRBD1 or TRBD2 (6 bases each). CDR3 length equals 15 residues. The V gene's germline CDR1 is MDHEN and CDR2 SYDVKM. The germline V and J ends were trimmed by 6 bases and 9 bases, with 21 bases remaining between them. The CDR3 bases are TGTGCCAGCAGCGCCCTCGGGGGCCAAGTCAGTGAGCAGTTCTTC. Amino acids: CASSALGGQVSEQFF.

This clone has more than one count but fewer than ten. V usage is TRBV2 and J usage is TRBJ1-2, with 10 bases fitting TRBD1. V gave up 4 bases and J gave up 0 bases; unmatched junction bases: 2. CDR1 and CDR2 from the germline V gene are SNHLY and FYNNEI. This CDR3 spans 15 amino acids. The CDR3 region is CASSADRGANYGYTF. The CDR3 nucleotides read TGTGCCAGCAGTGCGGACAGGGGGGCTAACTATGGCTACACCTTC.

V and J are TRBV12-3 or TRBV12-4 and TRBJ1-1; 7 nucleotides agree with TRBD1. The V segment lost 6 bases and the J segment 4 bases; nucleotides outside the gene matches: 5. This CDR3 has 13 residues. The CDR3 protein is CASRLQGLTEAFF. The CDR3 DNA reads as TGTGCCAGCAGGTTACAGGGGCTCACTGAAGCTTTCTTT.

This chain joins TRBV7-2 and TRBJ2-2; the D gene is possibly TRBD1 (8 bases). Per germline, CDR1 SGHTA and CDR2 FQGNSA. V lost 3 bases, J lost 1 base, and 12 bases lay in between. The CDR3 extends over 16 amino acids. The DNA for the CDR3 is TGTGCCAGCAGCTTGGGGGGGACAGGGAACACCGGGGAGCTGTTTTTT. Its translation is CASSLGGTGNTGELFF.

The CDR3 protein is CASSSMDRYNEQFF. CDR3 nucleotide sequence: TGTGCCAGCAGTTCAATGGACCGCTACAATGAGCAGTTCTTC. The gene calls are TRBV6-6 and TRBJ2-1; D unresolved. Germline CDR1 and CDR2: MNHNY and SVGAGI (reference sequence). This CDR3 region has 14 residues. V dropped 4 bases and J dropped 3 bases, with 10 bases sitting between them.

V is TRBV11-2 and J is TRBJ2-5; TRBD1 agrees at 11 bases. This CDR3 is 15 amino acids long. In germline, CDR1 is SGHAT, CDR2 FQNNGV. J was trimmed by 5 bases and V by 4 bases; bases with no gene match: 6. The CDR3 protein is CASSSGQGVLETQYF. CDR3 bases: TGTGCCAGCAGCTCGGGACAGGGGGTTTTGGAGACCCAGTACTTC.

The V and J genes are TRBV5-1 and TRBJ1-2; no clear D. V gave up 2 bases and J gave up 2 bases, with 10 bases separating them. Germline loops: CDR1 SGHRS, CDR2 YFSETQ. The CDR3 covers 14 residues. The CDR3 loop reads CASSLSAGNYGYTF. The CDR3 bases are TGCGCCAGCAGCTTATCGGCGGGGAACTATGGCTACACCTTC.

This chain uses TRBV6-4 with TRBJ2-1, with D perhaps TRBD1 (6 bases). Germline CDR1 MRHNA, CDR2 SNTAGT. The V end was cut by 0 bases, the J end by 0 bases, with 15 bases between. There are 18 residues in the CDR3. CDR3: CASSDSPWTESSYNEQFF. In nucleotides, the CDR3 is TGTGCCAGCAGTGACTCGCCTTGGACAGAGAGCTCCTACAATGAGCAGTTCTTC.

This clone showed up just a few times. The V gene is TRBV7-2, the J gene TRBJ1-5, with D unresolved. In germline, CDR1 is SGHTA, CDR2 FQGNSA. The CDR3 covers 13 residues. Deletions cut 6 bases from V and 3 bases from J, with 9 bases between. The CDR3 region has the DNA TGTGCCAGCAGTAATTGGTTCAATCAGCCCCAGCATTTT. It yields the protein CASSNWFNQPQHF.

The genes are TRBV7-8 and TRBJ2-3; TRBD2 aligns across 10 bases. The CDR3 is made up of 17 amino acids. The ends lost 5 bases at V and 1 base at J; junction bases unmatched: 9. The germline V gene encodes CDR1 SGHVS and CDR2 FQNEAQ. CDR3 DNA: TGTGCCAGCAGCCATCCTAGCGGGGGTGGACGCACAGATACGCAGTATTTT. It yields the protein CASSHPSGGGRTDTQYF.

The chain couples TRBV5-1 to TRBJ2-5; 8 bases are a match to TRBD1. With V trimmed by 4 bases and J by 1 base, 6 bases remained unmatched. CDR3 size: 15 residues. Germline loops: CDR1 SGHRS, CDR2 YFSETQ. In DNA, the CDR3 is TGCGCCAGCAGCCTGCCAGGGGGCAGCCAAGAGACCCAGTACTTC. The encoded protein is CASSLPGGSQETQYF.